A selection of T cell receptor beta chains follows, all from one sample in a study of OX40 agonist ivuxolimab in advanced cancers. Profiled with immunoSEQ multiplex PCR; TCRdb holds only in-frame clones, not every one. The sample has about 40,000 clones; around 80% are singletons. The sample was CD4+ or CD8+ T cells sorted from blood, taken in a trial of the OX40 agonist ivuxolimab. The receptor source for this set is an adult with an advanced solid tumor such as melanoma, head and neck, liver or kidney cancer. Both conserved end residues are part of each CDR3. The D gene is left open where the match is weak. Some rows mark clone size as missing; the rest say once, few, many or name a class of expanded clone.

TRBJ2-7 | TRBV10-2 | - | - | CASTDLGQSYEQYF | TGCGCCAGCACCGACCTCGGACAGTCTTACGAGCAGTACTTC
TRBJ2-1 | TRBV10-3 | - | - | CAISDGQYNEQFF | TGTGCCATCAGTGATGGACAGTACAATGAGCAGTTCTTC
TRBJ1-1 | TRBV6-1 | - | - | CASSESRPNLPAFF | TGTGCCAGCAGTGAATCCCGACCCAACCTCCCAGCTTTCTTT
TRBJ2-3 | TRBV7-3 | TRBD2 | - | CASSPRTSGGGTDTQYF | TGTGCCAGCAGCCCCCGGACTAGCGGGGGGGGCACAGATACGCAGTATTTT
TRBJ1-4 | TRBV25-1 | TRBD1 | - | CASSEWGQGKEKLFF | TGTGCCAGCAGTGAATGGGGACAGGGGAAAGAAAAACTGTTTTTT
TRBJ1-5 | TRBV28 | - | - | CASSSSGGPHQPQHF | TGTGCCAGCAGTTCATCCGGGGGCCCCCATCAGCCCCAGCATTTT
TRBJ2-1 | TRBV14 | TRBD1 | - | CASSRDSYNEQFF | TGTGCCAGCAGCCGGGACAGTTACAATGAGCAGTTCTTC
TRBJ1-5 | TRBV2 | TRBD1 | - | CASRTAFGQGGQPQHF | TGTGCCAGCAGGACGGCCTTCGGACAGGGTGGACAGCCCCAGCATTTT
TRBJ1-1 | TRBV6-5 | - | - | CASTSDLGTEAFF | TGTGCCAGCACCTCGGACTTGGGGACTGAAGCTTTCTTT
TRBJ1-6 | TRBV7-9 | TRBD1 | - | CASSLGQGSSPLHF | TGTGCCAGCAGCCTGGGACAGGGGAGTTCACCCCTCCACTTT
TRBJ1-1 | TRBV11-2 | - | - | CASSLVSGVNTEAFF | TGTGCCAGCAGCTTAGTTTCAGGGGTGAACACTGAAGCTTTCTTT
TRBJ1-2 | TRBV5-5 | TRBD1 | - | CASIKPGQGASYTF | TGTGCCAGCATTAAGCCGGGACAGGGGGCGAGCTACACCTTC
TRBJ1-2 | TRBV10-2 | - | - | CASSAEGDYGYTF | TGCGCCAGCAGTGCGGAAGGCGACTATGGCTACACCTTC
TRBJ2-7 | TRBV5-4 | - | - | CASSLAWGNYEQYF | TGTGCCAGCAGCTTGGCCTGGGGCAACTACGAGCAGTACTTC
TRBJ1-6 | TRBV2 | - | - | CASSERGGGFSPLHF | TGTGCCAGCAGTGAAAGGGGTGGTGGGTTTTCACCCCTCCACTTT
TRBJ2-3 | TRBV6-5 | TRBD2 | - | CASSYSSGSDTQYF | TGTGCCAGCAGTTACTCGAGCGGGAGTGATACGCAGTATTTT
TRBJ2-7 | TRBV7-3 | TRBD2 | - | CASSLSGGAHEQYF | TGTGCCAGCAGCTTAAGCGGGGGGGCCCACGAGCAGTACTTC
TRBJ2-2 | TRBV30 | - | - | CALHAAGIDTGELFF | TGTGCCCTCCACGCGGCGGGGATCGACACCGGGGAGCTGTTTTTT
TRBJ2-7 | TRBV6-5 | - | - | CASSLTGHLTYEQYF | TGTGCCAGCAGTTTAACGGGACACCTGACCTACGAGCAGTACTTC
TRBJ1-4 | TRBV5-1 | - | few | CASSLNPGYNEKLFF | TGCGCCAGCAGCTTGAATCCGGGGTATAATGAAAAACTGTTTTTT
TRBJ1-4 | TRBV2 | - | few | CASSRENEKLFF | TGTGCCAGCAGTCGGGAGAATGAAAAACTGTTTTTT
TRBJ1-5 | TRBV6-6 | - | few | CASSYGRVRDQPQHF | TGTGCCAGCAGTTACGGCAGGGTCCGCGATCAGCCCCAGCATTTT
TRBJ1-2 | TRBV10-2 | - | - | CASSEGARYGYTF | TGCGCCAGCAGTGAGGGGGCGAGGTATGGCTACACCTTC
TRBJ1-3 | TRBV30 | TRBD1 | few | CAWSRDSGSGNTIYF | TGTGCCTGGAGTCGGGACAGCGGCTCTGGAAACACCATATATTTT
TRBJ2-5 | TRBV7-9 | - | - | CASSLSLETQYF | TGTGCCAGCAGCTTATCGTTGGAGACCCAGTACTTC